Below are 25 T cell receptor beta chains sequenced from a single sample in a study of T cells in Graves' hyperthyroidism and ophthalmopathy (dated by TCRdb to about 2019). Library preparation employed multiplex PCR. Data came from an Illumina HiSeq 2000. The TCR beta CDR3 regions were amplified from RNA transcripts. The first round of RT-PCR for the TCR CDR3 was performed with the HTBI primer set and the Qiagen OneStep RT-PCR kit. In-frame beta chains were kept once TCRdb had trimmed the public reads at Q25 with fastp and called clones with MiXCR. Merged by CDR3 protein, the rows form single entries marked with the most common genes and DNA. This sample holds under 250,000 distinct CDR3 sequences; less than 20% were observed only once. The top ten clones comprise about 50% of the sample. The sample comprised blood. The receptors stem from a woman in her fifties or sixties with Graves' hyperthyroidism.

There are many counts of this clonotype. This chain connects TRBV20-1 to TRBJ2-5; 8 positions match TRBD1. Germline V gives CDR1 DFQATT, CDR2 SNEGSKA (reference sequence). The CDR3 runs 15 residues. Trimming cost V 3 bases and J 4 bases; bases outside gene matches: 10. The chain's CDR3 is CSASLGAGGTETQYF. DNA of the CDR3: TGCAGTGCTAGCCTTGGGGCAGGGGGCACAGAGACCCAGTACTTC.

This clonotype occurred a few times. This chain links TRBV19 with TRBJ2-7; TRBD2 might be the D (5 bases). This CDR3 is 14 amino acids long. Germline CDR1 reads LNHDA; CDR2 reads SQIVND (reference sequence). The V end was cut by 1 base, the J end by 6 bases, with 13 bases between. CDR3 sequence reads: CASSIAGLGVEQYF. The DNA of the CDR3 is TGTGCCAGTAGTATAGCGGGGTTGGGAGTCGAGCAGTACTTC.

The V gene is TRBV10-3, the J gene TRBJ1-2; 8 nucleotides align to TRBD1. V shed 2 bases and J 4 bases; nucleotides not matched to a gene: 9. Per the germline V gene, CDR1 is ENHRY and CDR2 is SYGVKD. The CDR3 sequence is 16 residues long. The CDR3, as DNA: TGTGCCATCAGTGAGCTAGGATCAGGGGGCAGCTATGGCTACACCTTC. This translates into CAISELGSGGSYGYTF.

About this clonotype: It may be a read error: a sequence one base away is much more abundant. Lacking the conserved final phenylalanine or tryptophan, this CDR3 likely reflects a read error. V gene TRBV20-1 combines with J gene TRBJ2-7; TRBD2 might be the D (5 bases). The length of the CDR3 is 12 residues. CDR1 and CDR2 (germline): DFQATT, SNEGSKA (reference sequence). V lost 6 bases, J lost 3 bases, and 12 bases lay in between. The CDR3 DNA follows: TGCAGTGCGGATCTAGGGAGCTACGAGCAGTACCTC. This gives the protein CSADLGSYEQYL.

At least ten counts were recorded for this clonotype. The chain uses TRBV27 and TRBJ1-5; 9 bases are a match to TRBD1. Germline CDR1 is MNHEY and CDR2 is SMNVEV (reference sequence). CDR3 length: 15 residues. Trimming took 2 bases from V and 7 from J; bases not matched to a gene: 6. The CDR3 sequence: CASSLTTGGGQPQHF. The CDR3, as DNA: TGTGCCAGCAGTTTAACCACAGGGGGCGGGCAGCCCCAGCATTTT.

In this sample, this clonotype turned up many times. This chain's CDR3 is CSARLWTAINEQFF. CDR3 in DNA: TGCAGTGCTAGACTCTGGACAGCCATCAATGAGCAGTTCTTC. V gene TRBV20-1 combines with J gene TRBJ2-1; TRBD1 is a possible D gene (6 bases). V lost 2 bases and J lost 6, with 14 bases in between. CDR1 and CDR2 from the germline V gene are DFQATT and SNEGSKA (reference sequence). The CDR3 totals 14 residues.

In its sample, this clonotype was seen many times. The chain carries TRBV18 and TRBJ2-5; the match to TRBD1 covers 7 bases. The CDR3 totals 13 residues. CDR1 and CDR2 (germline): KGHSH, LQKENI. The V segment lost 8 bases and the J segment 2 bases; nucleotides outside the gene matches: 5. CDR3 nucleotides: TGTGCCAGCACCGGGACAGAGCAAGAGACCCAGTACTTC. Encoded protein: CASTGTEQETQYF. The full variable domain, its missing parts supplied by reference TRBV18 and TRBJ2-5, is NAGVMQNPRHLVRRRGQEARLRCSPMKGHSHVYWYRQLPEEGLKFMVYLQKENIIDESGMPKERFSAEFPKEGPSILRIQQVVRGDSAAYFCASTGTEQETQYFGPGTRLLVL.

This clonotype has at least ten counts. The J gene is TRBJ2-3, the V gene TRBV24-1; the match to TRBD2 covers 9 bases. The CDR3 length is 13 residues. From germline, CDR1 is KGHDR and CDR2 SFDVKD. V was pared by 6 bases and J by 4 bases, with 1 base of the junction left unmatched. This CDR3 is CATSRTSADTQYF. CDR3 nucleotides: TGTGCCACCAGTCGGACTAGCGCAGATACGCAGTATTTT.

This clonotype occurred many times. The chain carries TRBV11-2 and TRBJ2-3, with D hard to call. This CDR3 region has 15 residues. The germline CDR1 and CDR2 sequences are SGHAT and FQNNGV. V was trimmed by 7 bases and J by 0 bases, leaving 14 bases between them. CDR3 amino acids: CASNKDGTSTDTQYF. CDR3 nucleotide sequence: TGTGCCAGCAACAAGGACGGTACTAGCACAGATACGCAGTATTTT.

This clonotype was detected a few times. The chain uses TRBV19 and TRBJ1-1; D unclear. V dropped 2 bases and J dropped 0 bases, with 10 bases sitting between them. CDR1 and CDR2 from the germline V gene are LNHDA and SQIVND (reference sequence). The CDR3 has 15 residues. The DNA of the CDR3 is TGTGCCAGTAGTATAACCCTCCCCATGAACACTGAAGCTTTCTTT. It yields the protein CASSITLPMNTEAFF.

This clonotype was picked up many times. The chain joins TRBV11-2 to TRBJ2-7, with a possible D match to TRBD1 (6 bases). CDR3 length: 16 residues. CDR1 is SGHAT, CDR2 FQNNGV, per germline. The V end lost 5 bases, the J end lost 2 bases, and 19 bases lay between the germline ends. The CDR3 is CASSPPTGISTYEQYF. The CDR3 bases are TGTGCCAGCAGCCCGCCTACAGGGATCAGCACCTACGAGCAGTACTTC. Variable domain in full (rest from reference TRBV11-2 and TRBJ2-7): EAGVAQSPRYKIIEKRQSVAFWCNPISGHATLYWYQQILGQGPKLLIQFQNNGVVDDSQLPKDRFSAERLKGVDSTLKIQPAKLEDSAVYLCASSPPTGISTYEQYFGPGTRLTVT.

At least ten counts were recorded for this clonotype. The chain combines TRBV7-8 with TRBJ1-1; weak D call: TRBD1 (5 bases). V was clipped by 0 bases and J by 1 base, with 9 bases between them. Germline V lookup: CDR1 SGHVS, CDR2 FQNEAQ. The CDR3 sequence is 15 residues long. CDR3 coding DNA: TGTGCCAGCAGCTTAGCGCGGACACCGAACACTGAAGCTTTCTTT. Translated: CASSLARTPNTEAFF. Based on the CDR3 plus reference TRBV7-8 and TRBJ1-1, the full variable domain is GAGVSQSPRYKVAKRGQDVALRCDPISGHVSLFWYQQALGQGPEFLTYFQNEAQLDKSGLPSDRFFAERPEGSVSTLKIQRTQQEDSAVYLCASSLARTPNTEAFFGQGTRLTVV.

Many counts were recorded for this clonotype. The chain has TRBV20-1 and TRBJ2-1, with D possibly TRBD2 on 5 matching bases. Trimming pared 7 bases from V and 0 bases from J, leaving 13 bases between. The CDR3 is made up of 14 amino acids. Germline V CDR1 and CDR2: DFQATT, SNEGSKA (reference sequence). CDR3 bases: TGCAGTGTATCAAAGCGGAGCTCCTACAATGAGCAGTTCTTC. Its protein product is CSVSKRSSYNEQFF.

V and J are TRBV7-6 and TRBJ1-4; no firm D call. Germline V gives CDR1 SGHVS, CDR2 FNYEAQ. Trimming removed 1 base at V and 4 bases at J, with 7 bases between. The CDR3 runs to 14 residues. CDR3 DNA: TGTGCCAGCAGCTTAGTCCGAAATAATGAAAAACTGTTTTTT. This encodes CASSLVRNNEKLFF.

This clonotype has a handful of counts. The chain uses TRBV12-3 or TRBV12-4 and TRBJ1-6, with a possible D match to TRBD1 (5 bases). V lost 6 bases, J lost 9 bases, and 12 bases lay in between. The CDR3 sequence is 13 residues long. The CDR3 nucleotides are TGTGCCAGCAGCCGAAGTGGGGGTTCACCCCTCCACTTT. Its translation: CASSRSGGSPLHF.

Ten or more counts support this clonotype. The chain carries TRBV30 and TRBJ1-1; D possibly corresponds to TRBD1 (6 bases). Germline values: CDR1 GTSNPN, CDR2 SVGIG (reference sequence). This CDR3 has 12 residues. Trimming pared 5 bases from V and 5 bases from J, leaving 12 bases between. Here the CDR3 DNA reads TGTGCCTGGCACAGGGAAAAAACTGAAGCTTTCTTT. Translated: CAWHREKTEAFF.

This rearrangement joins TRBV12-3 or TRBV12-4 to TRBJ2-2; D is ambiguous. This CDR3 region has 13 residues. Trimming took 8 bases from V and 3 from J, leaving 10 bases between them. CDR3 nucleotides: TGTGCCAGCCGCCGTTGGGACACCGGGGAGCTGTTTTTT. Encoded protein: CASRRWDTGELFF.

This clonotype was observed many times. The CDR3 sequence: CAWNGIAGGNEQFF. CDR3 bases: TGTGCCTGGAATGGGATAGCGGGTGGCAATGAGCAGTTCTTC. V and J are TRBV30 and TRBJ2-1, with 7 bases lining up with TRBD2. The CDR3 loop spans 14 amino acids. V shed 4 bases and J 6 bases; nucleotides not matched to a gene: 9. The V gene's germline CDR1 is GTSNPN and CDR2 SVGIG (reference sequence).

The table lists this clonotype with many counts. V is TRBV11-2 and J is TRBJ2-5; 8 bases match TRBD1. Germline values: CDR1 SGHAT, CDR2 FQNNGV. The CDR3 runs to 16 residues. With V trimmed by 0 bases and J by 5 bases, 8 bases remained unmatched. The CDR3 loop reads CASSLERSGGRETQYF. In DNA, the CDR3 is TGTGCCAGCAGCTTAGAGCGATCAGGGGGCAGGGAGACCCAGTACTTC. Drawing the rest from reference TRBV11-2 and TRBJ2-5, the complete variable domain is EAGVAQSPRYKIIEKRQSVAFWCNPISGHATLYWYQQILGQGPKLLIQFQNNGVVDDSQLPKDRFSAERLKGVDSTLKIQPAKLEDSAVYLCASSLERSGGRETQYFGPGTRLLVL.

This clonotype has only a few counts. V usage is TRBV27 and J usage is TRBJ2-1, with 7 bases identical to TRBD1. The germline gives CDR1 MNHEY, CDR2 SMNVEV (reference sequence). Trimming removed 5 bases from V and 1 base from J; junction bases left unmatched: 5. This CDR3 contains 15 residues. The CDR3 sequence: CASSLRQGSYNEQFF. The CDR3 nucleotides read TGTGCCAGCAGTCTAAGACAGGGTTCCTACAATGAGCAGTTCTTC.

This rearrangement joins TRBV30 to TRBJ2-1; 12 bases are shared with TRBD2. With 3 bases clipped from V and 8 bases from J, the junction kept 8 bases outside the gene matches. Per germline, CDR1 GTSNPN and CDR2 SVGIG (reference sequence). This CDR3 has 15 amino acids. The CDR3 DNA follows: TGTGCCTGGAGAGCGACTAGCGGGAGTATCTATGAGCAGTTCTTC. Translating gives CAWRATSGSIYEQFF.

This clonotype was seen a handful of times. The V call is TRBV7-3, the J call TRBJ2-1, with 15 nucleotides matching TRBD2. This CDR3 is built from 17 residues. Germline trimming cut 4 bases from V and 4 bases from J; bases unmatched to any gene: 5. Germline-derived CDR1 and CDR2 are SGHTA and FQGTGA. The CDR3 DNA is TGTGCCAGCAGCTCTGGACTAGCGGGAGGGATATACAATGAGCAGTTCTTC. It codes for CASSSGLAGGIYNEQFF. Based on the CDR3 plus reference TRBV7-3 and TRBJ2-1, the full variable domain is GAGVSQTPSNKVTEKGKYVELRCDPISGHTALYWYRQSLGQGPEFLIYFQGTGAADDSGLPNDRFFAVRPEGSVSTLKIQRTERGDSAVYLCASSSGLAGGIYNEQFFGPGTRLTVL.

V gene TRBV24-1 combines with J gene TRBJ2-1; the D is unclear. Germline CDR1 KGHDR, CDR2 SFDVKD. The V end lost 3 bases, the J end lost 5 bases, and 10 bases lay between the germline ends. This CDR3 spans 14 amino acids. CDR3 coding DNA: TGTGCCACCAGTGATCTTACTCCTAACAATGAGCAGTTCTTC. It translates to CATSDLTPNNEQFF.

The sample holds a few counts of this clonotype. Given a much more abundant clone one base away, this may be a read error. The rearrangement joins TRBV2 to TRBJ2-1; 11 bases match TRBD2. The germline V gene has CDR1 SNHLY and CDR2 FYNNEI. The CDR3 has 17 residues. The CDR3 sequence is CASSVLSGRASYNEQLF. As DNA, the CDR3 is TGTGCCAGCAGTGTTCTTAGCGGGAGGGCCTCCTACAATGAGCAGCTCTTC. Using reference TRBV2 and TRBJ2-1 for the parts outside the CDR3, the full variable domain is EPEVTQTPSHQVTQMGQEVILRCVPISNHLYFYWYRQILGQKVEFLVSFYNNEISEKSEIFDDQFSVERPDGSNFTLKIRSTKLEDSAMYFCASSVLSGRASYNEQLFGPGTRLTVL.

This chain connects TRBV7-9 to TRBJ2-6; D is unresolved. The germline gives CDR1 SEHNR, CDR2 FQNEAQ (reference sequence). With 2 bases removed from V and 12 bases from J, the gap between germline ends came to 5 bases. CDR3 size: 11 residues. CDR3 loop: CASSLNSVLTF. For the CDR3, the DNA is TGTGCCAGCAGCTTAAATTCCGTCCTGACTTTC.